A selection of T cell receptor beta chains follows, all from one sample in a study of T cells after yellow fever vaccination. TCRdb called the 5' RACE reads again in MiXCR, with one record for every CDR3 protein. The table includes about 63,000 distinct CDR3 sequences, 6.5% to 9% detected once. The sequencing used CD8+ T cells sorted from PBMCs, collected 15 days after the yellow fever booster vaccination. Every receptor here comes from a man younger than 40 who received the YFV17D yellow fever vaccine. CDR3s include the opening cysteine and the closing phenylalanine or tryptophan. D genes are given only for firm matches. Expanded clones get a size class; other rows say once, few or many, or leave the size out.

size: many
D: TRBD1
V: TRBV7-8
J: TRBJ1-4
length: 16
DNA: TGTGCCAGCAGCTTAGTCTCGTGGGGACAGAATGAAAAACTGTTTTTT
CDR3: CASSLVSWGQNEKLFF

size: many
D: TRBD2
V: TRBV7-3
J: TRBJ2-1
length: 16
DNA: TGTGCCAGCAGCTTAACGGAGGGACTAGACTACAATGAGCAGTTCTTC
CDR3: CASSLTEGLDYNEQFF

size: many
D: NA
V: TRBV2
J: TRBJ2-7
length: 13
DNA: TGTGCCAGCACTCTTGGCCCCGAGGTCGAGCAGTACTTC
CDR3: CASTLGPEVEQYF

size: many
D: TRBD2
V: TRBV7-9
J: TRBJ2-7
length: 15
DNA: TGTGCCAGCAGCTTAGGGCCGGGAGGGCCTTATGAGCAGTACTTC
CDR3: CASSLGPGGPYEQYF

size: NA
D: NA
V: TRBV25-1
J: TRBJ1-6
length: 14
DNA: TGTGCCAGCAGTCCCACGGGGGAGTTATCACCCCTCCACTTT
CDR3: CASSPTGELSPLHF

size: many
D: NA
V: TRBV27
J: TRBJ1-1
length: 13
DNA: TGTGCCAGCACCCGGGGGGGGTTCACTGAAGCTTTCTTT
CDR3: CASTRGGFTEAFF

size: many
D: NA
V: TRBV7-9
J: TRBJ2-7
length: 11
DNA: TGTGCCAGCAGCCAATACCCCGTTGAGTACTTC
CDR3: CASSQYPVEYF

size: medium-sized
D: NA
V: TRBV12-5
J: TRBJ2-1
length: 12
DNA: TGTGCTAGTGGTTTGTGGCATTATGAGCAGTTCTTC
CDR3: CASGLWHYEQFF

size: many
D: TRBD2
V: TRBV29-1
J: TRBJ2-7
length: 14
DNA: TGCAGCGTTGGTGGTGCGGGAGTCGCATACGAGCAGTACTTC
CDR3: CSVGGAGVAYEQYF

size: medium-sized
D: NA
V: TRBV15
J: TRBJ2-7
length: 13
DNA: TGTGCCACCAGCAGTGAGCGAACCTACGAGCAGTACTTC
CDR3: CATSSERTYEQYF

size: many
D: TRBD2
V: TRBV15
J: TRBJ2-1
length: 13
DNA: TGTGCCACCAGCCCCAAGCGGGGCAATGAGCAGTTCTTC
CDR3: CATSPKRGNEQFF

size: many
D: NA
V: TRBV7-3
J: TRBJ2-1
length: 12
DNA: TGTGCCAGCAGCTTTATAGGGGATGAGCAGTTCTTC
CDR3: CASSFIGDEQFF

size: many
D: TRBD1
V: TRBV9
J: TRBJ2-7
length: 15
DNA: TGTGCCAGCAGCGACTCCGGGACAGGGGGGACCGAGCAGTACTTC
CDR3: CASSDSGTGGTEQYF

size: many
D: TRBD2
V: TRBV20-1
J: TRBJ2-7
length: 13
DNA: TGCAGTGCCGAGACTAGCGGGAGCTCCGAGCAGTACTTC
CDR3: CSAETSGSSEQYF

size: few
D: TRBD2
V: TRBV19
J: TRBJ2-3
length: 17
DNA: TGTGCCAGTAGTTTTTTGGGGACTAGCGGTAGCACAGATACGCAGTATTTT
CDR3: CASSFLGTSGSTDTQYF

size: many
D: NA
V: TRBV30
J: TRBJ2-7
length: 12
DNA: TGTGCCTTGGGACTTCCACACTTGGAGCAGTACTTC
CDR3: CALGLPHLEQYF

size: many
D: NA
V: TRBV6-1
J: TRBJ2-1
length: 13
DNA: TGTGCCAGCAGTGAAGTACACTACAATGAGCAGTTCTTC
CDR3: CASSEVHYNEQFF